The rows below give T cell receptor beta chains drawn from one sample of a study of identical twins. TCRdb re-called the 5' RACE reads with MiXCR, one entry per CDR3 protein. This table has fewer than 900,000 distinct CDR3 sequences, 15% to 20% appearing once. A further study also used this sample, focusing on T cells expressing NK-cell markers.

Specimen: PBMCs. Receptors were obtained from a woman aged 18-30 years in good health. Both conserved end residues are part of each CDR3. D genes are given only for firm matches. Clone size is stated in some rows and not others, as once, few, many or a class when expanded.

j_call: TRBJ1-1
v_call: TRBV20-1
d_call: TRBD1
clone_size: many
cdr3_aa: CSASGQGHTNTEAFF
cdr3_nt: TGCAGTGCTAGCGGACAGGGGCATACGAACACTGAAGCTTTCTTT

j_call: TRBJ2-1
v_call: TRBV7-9
d_call: TRBD2
clone_size: -
cdr3_aa: CASSSYRTSGSRDEQFF
cdr3_nt: TGTGCCAGCAGCTCTTATCGGACTAGCGGGAGCCGGGATGAGCAGTTCTTC

j_call: TRBJ2-6
v_call: TRBV7-8
d_call: TRBD1
clone_size: -
cdr3_aa: CASSLAAGGYSGANVLTF
cdr3_nt: TGTGCCAGCAGCTTAGCGGCAGGGGGCTATTCTGGGGCCAACGTCCTGACTTTC

j_call: TRBJ2-1
v_call: TRBV5-1
d_call: -
clone_size: -
cdr3_aa: CATQTGTRRDNEQFF
cdr3_nt: TGCGCCACCCAGACCGGGACTCGGAGGGACAATGAGCAGTTCTTC

j_call: TRBJ2-6
v_call: TRBV5-6
d_call: -
clone_size: -
cdr3_aa: CASSSDSANVLTF
cdr3_nt: TGTGCCAGCAGCTCGGACAGCGCCAACGTCCTGACTTTC

j_call: TRBJ1-1
v_call: TRBV12-3/TRBV12-4
d_call: -
clone_size: many
cdr3_aa: CASSFFGQGEAFF
cdr3_nt: TGTGCCAGCAGTTTCTTCGGGCAAGGAGAAGCTTTCTTT

j_call: TRBJ1-3
v_call: TRBV6-1
d_call: TRBD1
clone_size: few
cdr3_aa: CASRQGSTSGNTIYF
cdr3_nt: TGTGCCAGTAGACAGGGGTCTACCTCTGGAAACACCATATATTTT

j_call: TRBJ2-7
v_call: TRBV5-6
d_call: TRBD1
clone_size: few
cdr3_aa: CASKGDSYEQYF
cdr3_nt: TGTGCCAGCAAGGGGGACAGTTACGAGCAGTACTTC

j_call: TRBJ1-4
v_call: TRBV6-5
d_call: -
clone_size: few
cdr3_aa: CASSYSAGTGKLFF
cdr3_nt: TGTGCCAGCAGTTACTCGGCAGGGACGGGAAAACTGTTTTTT

j_call: TRBJ1-5
v_call: TRBV12-5
d_call: -
clone_size: few
cdr3_aa: CATGLENQPQHF
cdr3_nt: TGTGCTACCGGGTTAGAAAATCAGCCCCAGCATTTT

j_call: TRBJ1-5
v_call: TRBV2
d_call: -
clone_size: -
cdr3_aa: CASSAVGFTNQPQHF
cdr3_nt: TGTGCCAGCAGTGCTGTAGGCTTTACAAATCAGCCCCAGCATTTT

j_call: TRBJ2-1
v_call: TRBV29-1
d_call: -
clone_size: few
cdr3_aa: CSVVGQGGMRNEQFF
cdr3_nt: TGCAGCGTGGTCGGACAGGGAGGGATGAGGAATGAGCAGTTCTTC

j_call: TRBJ2-1
v_call: TRBV6-1
d_call: -
clone_size: -
cdr3_aa: CASTRGREQFF
cdr3_nt: TGTGCCAGCACTAGAGGGCGGGAGCAGTTCTTC

j_call: TRBJ1-1
v_call: TRBV29-1
d_call: -
clone_size: -
cdr3_aa: CSVQSTVGAEAFF
cdr3_nt: TGCAGCGTACAGAGTACGGTTGGCGCTGAAGCTTTCTTT

j_call: TRBJ2-3
v_call: TRBV4-3
d_call: -
clone_size: -
cdr3_aa: CASSQDYITDTQYF
cdr3_nt: TGCGCCAGCAGCCAAGACTACATCACAGATACGCAGTATTTT

j_call: TRBJ2-5
v_call: TRBV24-1
d_call: -
clone_size: -
cdr3_aa: CATSGGGSETQYF
cdr3_nt: TGTGCCACCAGCGGGGGCGGGTCGGAGACCCAGTACTTC

j_call: TRBJ1-4
v_call: TRBV20-1
d_call: -
clone_size: few
cdr3_aa: CSAPGRPDEKLFF
cdr3_nt: TGCAGTGCACCGGGAAGGCCCGATGAAAAACTGTTTTTT

j_call: TRBJ2-7
v_call: TRBV7-6
d_call: TRBD2
clone_size: -
cdr3_aa: CASSFLTSGGYEQYF
cdr3_nt: TGTGCCAGCAGTTTTTTGACTAGCGGGGGCTACGAGCAGTACTTC

j_call: TRBJ1-1
v_call: TRBV7-9
d_call: -
clone_size: few
cdr3_aa: CASSFEQAGTEAFF
cdr3_nt: TGTGCCAGCAGCTTCGAACAGGCGGGCACTGAAGCTTTCTTT

j_call: TRBJ2-7
v_call: TRBV5-1
d_call: TRBD1
clone_size: -
cdr3_aa: CASSLAPGQGAYEQYF
cdr3_nt: TGCGCCAGCAGCTTGGCCCCCGGACAGGGGGCTTACGAGCAGTACTTC

j_call: TRBJ2-4
v_call: TRBV12-3/TRBV12-4
d_call: -
clone_size: few
cdr3_aa: CASSVTRVVAKNIQYF
cdr3_nt: TGTGCCAGCAGTGTAACCAGGGTCGTAGCCAAAAACATTCAGTACTTC

j_call: TRBJ2-3
v_call: TRBV20-1
d_call: TRBD2
clone_size: -
cdr3_aa: CSAPEPLLAGSTDTQYF
cdr3_nt: TGCAGTGCTCCGGAGCCTCTTCTAGCGGGGAGCACAGATACGCAGTATTTT

j_call: TRBJ1-5
v_call: TRBV7-9
d_call: -
clone_size: many
cdr3_aa: CASSWDGNQPQHF
cdr3_nt: TGTGCCAGCAGCTGGGACGGGAATCAGCCCCAGCATTTT

j_call: TRBJ2-7
v_call: TRBV5-1
d_call: TRBD2
clone_size: few
cdr3_aa: CASSSTSFGPSYEQYF
cdr3_nt: TGCGCCAGCAGCTCGACTAGCTTCGGGCCATCCTACGAGCAGTACTTC

j_call: TRBJ2-7
v_call: TRBV3-1
d_call: -
clone_size: few
cdr3_aa: CASSQDASGYEQYF
cdr3_nt: TGTGCCAGCAGCCAAGATGCAAGCGGCTACGAGCAGTACTTC

j_call: TRBJ1-1
v_call: TRBV6-2/TRBV6-3
d_call: -
clone_size: few
cdr3_aa: CASRGSGAAEAFF
cdr3_nt: TGTGCCAGCAGGGGGTCAGGGGCGGCTGAAGCTTTCTTT

j_call: TRBJ2-1
v_call: TRBV20-1
d_call: -
clone_size: -
cdr3_aa: CSAPIPYYNEQFF
cdr3_nt: TGCAGTGCCCCTATTCCATATTACAATGAGCAGTTCTTC

j_call: TRBJ2-5
v_call: TRBV7-7
d_call: TRBD2
clone_size: -
cdr3_aa: CASGAGFQETQYF
cdr3_nt: TGTGCTAGCGGGGCGGGATTCCAAGAGACCCAGTACTTC

j_call: TRBJ2-7
v_call: TRBV5-1
d_call: TRBD2
clone_size: few
cdr3_aa: CASSLGHSGSAYEQYF
cdr3_nt: TGCGCCAGCAGCTTGGGACATAGCGGGAGTGCCTACGAGCAGTACTTC

j_call: TRBJ2-2
v_call: TRBV12-3/TRBV12-4
d_call: -
clone_size: many
cdr3_aa: CASSQWGTNTGELFF
cdr3_nt: TGTGCCAGCAGCCAGTGGGGCACGAACACCGGGGAGCTGTTTTTT

j_call: TRBJ2-1
v_call: TRBV10-3
d_call: TRBD2
clone_size: few
cdr3_aa: CATRSQGLAYNEQFF
cdr3_nt: TGTGCCACCCGGAGTCAGGGACTAGCCTACAATGAGCAGTTCTTC

j_call: TRBJ2-1
v_call: TRBV12-3/TRBV12-4
d_call: -
clone_size: many
cdr3_aa: CASSSDDEQFF
cdr3_nt: TGTGCCAGCAGTTCCGACGATGAGCAGTTCTTC

j_call: TRBJ1-1
v_call: TRBV5-6
d_call: -
clone_size: -
cdr3_aa: CASSLTPRGTEAFF
cdr3_nt: TGTGCCAGCAGCTTGACGCCTCGGGGCACTGAAGCTTTCTTT